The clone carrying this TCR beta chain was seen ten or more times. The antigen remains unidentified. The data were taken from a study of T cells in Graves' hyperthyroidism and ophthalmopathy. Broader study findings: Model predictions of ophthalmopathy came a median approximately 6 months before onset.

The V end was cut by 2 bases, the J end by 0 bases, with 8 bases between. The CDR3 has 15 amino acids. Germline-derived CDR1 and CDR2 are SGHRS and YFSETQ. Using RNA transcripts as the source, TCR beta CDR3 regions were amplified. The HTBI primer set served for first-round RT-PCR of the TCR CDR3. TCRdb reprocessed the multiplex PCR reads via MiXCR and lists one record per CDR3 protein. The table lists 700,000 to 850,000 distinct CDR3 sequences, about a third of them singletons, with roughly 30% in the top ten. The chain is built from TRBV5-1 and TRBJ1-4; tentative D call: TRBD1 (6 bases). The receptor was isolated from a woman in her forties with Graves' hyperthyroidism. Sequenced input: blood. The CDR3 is CASSFRGPTNEKLFF. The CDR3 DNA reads TGCGCCAGCAGCTTCAGGGGCCCAACTAATGAAAAACTGTTTTTT.